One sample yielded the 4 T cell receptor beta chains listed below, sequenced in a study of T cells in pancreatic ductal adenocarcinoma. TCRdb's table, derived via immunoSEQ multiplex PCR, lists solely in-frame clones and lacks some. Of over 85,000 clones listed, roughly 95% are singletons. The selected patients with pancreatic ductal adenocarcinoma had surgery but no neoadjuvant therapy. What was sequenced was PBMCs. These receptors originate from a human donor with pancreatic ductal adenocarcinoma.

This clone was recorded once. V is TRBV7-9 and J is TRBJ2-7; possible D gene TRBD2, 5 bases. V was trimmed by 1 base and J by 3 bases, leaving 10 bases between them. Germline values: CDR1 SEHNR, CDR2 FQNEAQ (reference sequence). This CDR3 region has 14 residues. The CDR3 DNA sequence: TGTGCCAGCAGCTTAGGGGTCGGAGGCTACGAGCAGTACTTC. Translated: CASSLGVGGYEQYF.

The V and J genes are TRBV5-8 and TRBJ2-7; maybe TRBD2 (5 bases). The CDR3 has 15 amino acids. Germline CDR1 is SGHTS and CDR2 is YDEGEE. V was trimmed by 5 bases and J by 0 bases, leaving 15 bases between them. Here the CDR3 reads CASSSDRESSYEQYF. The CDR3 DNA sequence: TGTGCCAGCAGTTCGGACCGGGAAAGCTCCTACGAGCAGTACTTC.

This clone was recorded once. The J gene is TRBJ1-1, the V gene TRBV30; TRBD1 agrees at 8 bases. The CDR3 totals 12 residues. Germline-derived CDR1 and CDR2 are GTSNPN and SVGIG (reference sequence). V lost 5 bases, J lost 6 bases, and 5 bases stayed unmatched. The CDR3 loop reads CAWGQGTAEAFF. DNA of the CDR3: TGTGCCTGGGGACAGGGTACCGCTGAAGCTTTCTTT.

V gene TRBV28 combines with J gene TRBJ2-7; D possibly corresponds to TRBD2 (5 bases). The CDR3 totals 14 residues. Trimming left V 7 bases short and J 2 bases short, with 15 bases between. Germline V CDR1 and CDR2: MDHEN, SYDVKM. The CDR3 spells CASIQYSGTYEQYF. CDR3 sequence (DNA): TGTGCCAGCATCCAATACTCGGGGACCTACGAGCAGTACTTC. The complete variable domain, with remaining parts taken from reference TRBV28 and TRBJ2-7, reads DVKVTQSSRYLVKRTGEKVFLECVQDMDHENMFWYRQDPGLGLRLIYFSYDVKMKEKGDIPEGYSVSREKKERFSLILESASTNQTSMYLCASIQYSGTYEQYFGPGTRLTVT.